The T cell receptor (beta chain) described here comes from a study of T cell responses to AZD1222 COVID-19 vaccine. The CDR3 runs to 15 residues. CDR1 and CDR2 (germline): WNHNN, SYGVQD (reference sequence). Trimming took 3 bases from V and 2 from J; bases not matched to a gene: 1. Libraries were prepared by immunoSEQ multiplex PCR; TCRdb keeps only in-frame clonotypes and omits some of them. The sample shows about 110,000 clones, around 90% of them seen only once. The receptor was isolated from an adult in good health. Specimen: peripheral blood, collected on day 0 of AZD1222 vaccination. The gene calls are TRBV10-1 and TRBJ2-5; 12 bases are a match to TRBD2. The CDR3 DNA reads TGCGCCAGCAGTGATGGACTAGCGGGACAAGAGACCCAGTACTTC. Amino acids: CASSDGLAGQETQYF.